This T cell receptor (beta chain) was sequenced for a study of CD8 T cells in Susac syndrome. Random hexamers served to reverse transcribe roughly 0.5 to 1 ug RNA. TCRdb re-analysed the immunoSEQ multiplex PCR reads in MiXCR, keeping a single row per CDR3 protein. The sample has 160,000 or so distinct CDR3 sequences, approximately 93% seen once. The V segment lost 0 bases and the J segment 5 bases; nucleotides outside the gene matches: 7. This CDR3 spans 15 amino acids. Germline CDR1 and CDR2: SGHNT and YYREEE (reference sequence). Bulk CD8+ and CD4+ cells came from magnetic negative isolation; CD8+ TEMRA by FACS.

Sequencing was done on a sample of CD4+ T cells from PBMCs. This receptor was taken from a human donor with multiple sclerosis. This chain joins TRBV5-4 and TRBJ1-1; 7 bases agree with TRBD1. This CDR3 reads CASSLGLTGKTEAFF. CDR3 DNA: TGTGCCAGCAGCTTGGGGTTGACAGGGAAGACTGAAGCTTTCTTT.